The next 5 T cell receptor beta chains were all read from a single sample in a study of OX40 agonist ivuxolimab in advanced cancers. Clones were read by immunoSEQ multiplex PCR, and TCRdb kept only the in-frame ones, dropping some. The profile shows 70,000 or so clones, over 75% of them singletons. The sequences come from CD4+ or CD8+ T cells sorted from blood, collected in a trial of the OX40 agonist ivuxolimab. All receptors derive from an adult with an advanced solid tumor such as melanoma, head and neck, liver or kidney cancer.

The J gene is TRBJ2-1, the V gene TRBV15; no clear D gene. The germline V gene encodes CDR1 LNHNV and CDR2 YYDKDF (reference sequence). The CDR3 is 14 residues long. V lost 5 bases and J 9 bases, leaving 17 bases between the germline ends. The CDR3 spells CATSGVAPLGEQFF. CDR3 coding DNA: TGTGCCACCAGCGGAGTCGCCCCTCTAGGTGAGCAGTTCTTC.

The rearrangement links TRBV19 to TRBJ2-1, with D tentatively TRBD1 (5 bases). The length of the CDR3 is 14 residues. V was shortened by 6 bases and J by 3 bases, with 12 bases between the two germline ends. In germline, CDR1 is LNHDA, CDR2 SQIVND (reference sequence). CDR3 amino acids: CASSKGSVYNEQFF. The CDR3 nucleotides read TGTGCCAGTAGCAAGGGGTCGGTCTACAATGAGCAGTTCTTC.

The chain couples TRBV5-4 to TRBJ2-2, with D unclear. This CDR3 is 15 amino acids long. V was pared by 2 bases and J by 0 bases, with 8 bases between. Germline lookup yields CDR1 SGHNT and CDR2 YYREEE (reference sequence). In DNA, the CDR3 is TGTGCCAGCAGCTTTAGAGCTGCGAACACCGGGGAGCTGTTTTTT. It specifies CASSFRAANTGELFF.

The V and J genes are TRBV15 and TRBJ2-7; 8 positions match TRBD1. Germline trimming cut 3 bases from V and 1 base from J; bases unmatched to any gene: 8. CDR3 length equals 16 residues. CDR1 is LNHNV, CDR2 YYDKDF, per germline (reference sequence). The CDR3 sequence: CATSSRRDRGSYEQYF. For the CDR3, the DNA is TGTGCCACCAGCAGCCGTCGTGACAGGGGTTCCTACGAGCAGTACTTC.

The genes are TRBV18 and TRBJ2-1, with D perhaps TRBD1 or TRBD2 (5 bases each). V lost 2 bases and J lost 15, with 17 bases in between. The CDR3 has 13 residues. Germline lookup yields CDR1 KGHSH and CDR2 LQKENI. CDR3 DNA sequence: TGTGCCAGCTCACCAGTGAAAGCGGATGGGGGGTTCTTC. Protein product: CASSPVKADGGFF.